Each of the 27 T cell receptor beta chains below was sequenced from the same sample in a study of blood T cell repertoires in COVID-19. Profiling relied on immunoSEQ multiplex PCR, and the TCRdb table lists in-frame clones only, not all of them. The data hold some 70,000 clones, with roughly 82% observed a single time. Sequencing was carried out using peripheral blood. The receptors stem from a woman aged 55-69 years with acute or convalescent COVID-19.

The CDR3 reads CASSAHSSTSGELFF. The CDR3 region has the DNA TGTGCCAGCAGTGCCCACTCCTCCACCTCCGGGGAGCTGTTTTTT. The gene calls are TRBV6-2 or TRBV6-3 and TRBJ2-2; D is uncertain. This CDR3 spans 15 amino acids. V dropped 5 bases and J dropped 6 bases, with 16 bases sitting between them. Germline V gives CDR1 MNHEY, CDR2 SVGEGT.

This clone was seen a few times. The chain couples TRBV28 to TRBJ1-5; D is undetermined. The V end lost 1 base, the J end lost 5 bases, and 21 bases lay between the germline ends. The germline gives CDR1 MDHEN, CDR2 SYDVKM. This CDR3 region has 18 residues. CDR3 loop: CASSLSAGIGSNDQPQHF. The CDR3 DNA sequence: TGTGCCAGCAGTTTATCAGCGGGGATAGGGAGTAACGATCAGCCCCAGCATTTT.

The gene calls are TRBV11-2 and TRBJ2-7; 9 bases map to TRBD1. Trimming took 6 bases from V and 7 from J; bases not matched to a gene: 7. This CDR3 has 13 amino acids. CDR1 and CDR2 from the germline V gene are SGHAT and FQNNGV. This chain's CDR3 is CASRSQGAKEQYF. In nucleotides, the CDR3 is TGTGCCAGCAGATCACAGGGGGCGAAAGAGCAGTACTTC.

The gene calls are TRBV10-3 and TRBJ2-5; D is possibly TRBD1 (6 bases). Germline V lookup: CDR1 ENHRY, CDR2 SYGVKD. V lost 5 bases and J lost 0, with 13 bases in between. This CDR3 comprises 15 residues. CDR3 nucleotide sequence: TGTGCCATCAGTACAGGGTACGAGGACCAAGAGACCCAGTACTTC. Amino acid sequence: CAISTGYEDQETQYF.

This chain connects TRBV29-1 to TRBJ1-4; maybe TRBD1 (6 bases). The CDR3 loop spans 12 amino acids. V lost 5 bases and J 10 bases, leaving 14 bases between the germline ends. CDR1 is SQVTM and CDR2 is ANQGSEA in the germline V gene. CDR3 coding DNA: TGCAGCGTTACTAGTCAGGGGAGAAAACTGTTTTTT. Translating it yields CSVTSQGRKLFF.

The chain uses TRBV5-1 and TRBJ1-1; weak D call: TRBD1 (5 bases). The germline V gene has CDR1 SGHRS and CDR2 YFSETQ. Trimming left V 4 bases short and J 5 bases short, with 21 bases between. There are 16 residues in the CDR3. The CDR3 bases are TGCGCCAGCAGCCCCAACCTCGGCAGGGTGGGGACTGAAGCTTTCTTT. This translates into CASSPNLGRVGTEAFF. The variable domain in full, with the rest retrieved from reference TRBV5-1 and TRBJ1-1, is KAGVTQTPRYLIKTRGQQVTLSCSPISGHRSVSWYQQTPGQGLQFLFEYFSETQRNKGNFPGRFSGRQFSNSRSEMNVSTLELGDSALYLCASSPNLGRVGTEAFFGQGTRLTVV.

CDR3 nucleotide sequence: TGTGCCAGCAGCCCCCCTCAGTGGGCGACGCAGTATTTT. Its translation: CASSPPQWATQYF. The chain links TRBV6-5 to TRBJ2-3; unclear D gene. CDR1 is MNHEY and CDR2 is SVGAGI in the germline V gene. Trimming shortened V by 6 bases and J by 9 bases, and 16 bases separated the two germline ends. The CDR3 loop spans 13 amino acids.

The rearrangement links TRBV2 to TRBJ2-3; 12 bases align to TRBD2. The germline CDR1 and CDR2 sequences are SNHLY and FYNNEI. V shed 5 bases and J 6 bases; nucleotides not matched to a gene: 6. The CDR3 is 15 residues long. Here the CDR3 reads CASSWTSGIVDTQYF. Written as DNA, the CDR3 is TGTGCCAGCAGTTGGACTAGCGGGATTGTCGATACGCAGTATTTT.

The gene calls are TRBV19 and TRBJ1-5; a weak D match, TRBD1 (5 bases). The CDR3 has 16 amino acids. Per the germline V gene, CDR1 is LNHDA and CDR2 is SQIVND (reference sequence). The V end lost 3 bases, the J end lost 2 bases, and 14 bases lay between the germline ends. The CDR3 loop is CASSIGGKRGNQPQHF. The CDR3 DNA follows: TGTGCCAGTAGTATCGGGGGGAAACGAGGCAATCAGCCCCAGCATTTT.

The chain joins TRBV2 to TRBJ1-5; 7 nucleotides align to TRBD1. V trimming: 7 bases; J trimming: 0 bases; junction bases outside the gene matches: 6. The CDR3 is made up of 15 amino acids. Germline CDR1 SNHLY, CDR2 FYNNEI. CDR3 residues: CASKTGTHSNQPQHF. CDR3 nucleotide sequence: TGTGCCAGCAAGACAGGGACTCATAGCAATCAGCCCCAGCATTTT.

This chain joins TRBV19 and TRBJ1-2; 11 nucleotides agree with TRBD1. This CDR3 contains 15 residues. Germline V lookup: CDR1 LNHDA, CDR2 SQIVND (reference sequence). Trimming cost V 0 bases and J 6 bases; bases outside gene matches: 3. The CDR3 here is CASSIDGQGADGYTF. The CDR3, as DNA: TGTGCCAGTAGTATAGACGGACAGGGGGCGGATGGCTACACCTTC.

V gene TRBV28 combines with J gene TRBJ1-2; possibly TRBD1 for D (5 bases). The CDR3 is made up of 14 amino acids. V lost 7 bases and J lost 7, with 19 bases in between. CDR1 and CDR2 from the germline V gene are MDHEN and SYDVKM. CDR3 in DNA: TGTGCCAGCACCCCCGGCGGGGGGTTGATTGGCTACACCTTC. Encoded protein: CASTPGGGLIGYTF.

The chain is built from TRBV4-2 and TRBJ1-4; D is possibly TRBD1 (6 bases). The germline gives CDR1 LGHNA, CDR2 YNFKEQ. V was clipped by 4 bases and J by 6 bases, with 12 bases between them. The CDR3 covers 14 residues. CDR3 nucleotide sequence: TGTGCCAGCAGCCCACAGGGTTTTGATGAAAAACTGTTTTTT. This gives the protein CASSPQGFDEKLFF.

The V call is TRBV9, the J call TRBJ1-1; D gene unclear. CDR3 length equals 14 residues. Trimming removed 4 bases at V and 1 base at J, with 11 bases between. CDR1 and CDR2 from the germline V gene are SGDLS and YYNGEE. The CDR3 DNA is TGTGCCAGCAGCCCCGTTGGCCCGAACACTGAAGCTTTCTTT. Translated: CASSPVGPNTEAFF.

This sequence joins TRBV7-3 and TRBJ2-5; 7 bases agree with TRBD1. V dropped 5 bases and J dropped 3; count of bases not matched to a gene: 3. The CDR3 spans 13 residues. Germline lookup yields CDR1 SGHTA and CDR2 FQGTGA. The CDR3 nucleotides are TGTGCCAGCAGCCGGGACAGAGAAGAGACCCAGTACTTC. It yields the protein CASSRDREETQYF.

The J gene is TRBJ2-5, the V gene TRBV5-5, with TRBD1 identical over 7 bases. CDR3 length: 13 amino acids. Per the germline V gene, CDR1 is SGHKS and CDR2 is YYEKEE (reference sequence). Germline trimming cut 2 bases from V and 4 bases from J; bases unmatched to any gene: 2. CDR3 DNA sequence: TGTGCCAGCAGCTTACAGGGGATAGAGACCCAGTACTTC. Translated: CASSLQGIETQYF.

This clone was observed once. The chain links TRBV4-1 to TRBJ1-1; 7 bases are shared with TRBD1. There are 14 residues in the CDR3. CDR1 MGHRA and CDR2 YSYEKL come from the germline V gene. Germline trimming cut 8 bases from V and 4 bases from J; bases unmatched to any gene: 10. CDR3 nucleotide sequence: TGCGCCAGCCAAGAGGGGGCTATCAGCACTGAAGCTTTCTTT. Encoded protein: CASQEGAISTEAFF.

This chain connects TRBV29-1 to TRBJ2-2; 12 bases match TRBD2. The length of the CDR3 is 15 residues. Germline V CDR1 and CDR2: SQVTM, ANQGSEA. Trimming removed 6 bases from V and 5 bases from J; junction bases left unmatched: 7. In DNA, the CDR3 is TGCAGCGTCGAGAGGCTAGCGGGAGGGACCGGGGAGCTGTTTTTT. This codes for CSVERLAGGTGELFF.

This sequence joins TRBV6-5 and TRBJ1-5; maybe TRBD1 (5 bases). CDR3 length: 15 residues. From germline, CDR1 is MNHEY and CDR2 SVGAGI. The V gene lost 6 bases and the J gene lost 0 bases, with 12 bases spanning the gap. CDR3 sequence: CASRGGWYSNQPQHF. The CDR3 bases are TGTGCCAGCAGGGGGGGGTGGTATAGCAATCAGCCCCAGCATTTT.

In nucleotides, the CDR3 is TGTGCCAGCAGCTTAAACCGAGGGACTAGCGGGGATCACTACGAGCAGTACTTC. This gives the protein CASSLNRGTSGDHYEQYF. This chain connects TRBV7-3 to TRBJ2-7, with TRBD2 matching over 13 bases. Germline V gene data show CDR1 as SGHTA and CDR2 as FQGTGA. This CDR3 spans 18 amino acids. With 1 base clipped from V and 3 bases from J, the junction kept 9 bases outside the gene matches.

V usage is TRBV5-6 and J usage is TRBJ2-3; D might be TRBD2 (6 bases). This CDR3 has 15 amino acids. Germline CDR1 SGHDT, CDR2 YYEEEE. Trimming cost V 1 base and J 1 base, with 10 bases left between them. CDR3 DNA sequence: TGTGCCAGCAGCTTGTATTGGAGGGGCACAGATACGCAGTATTTT. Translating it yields CASSLYWRGTDTQYF.

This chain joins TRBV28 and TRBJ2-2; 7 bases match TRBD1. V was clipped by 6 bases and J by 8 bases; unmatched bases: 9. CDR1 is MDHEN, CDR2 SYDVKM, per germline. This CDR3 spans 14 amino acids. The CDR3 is CASRAGGITGELFF. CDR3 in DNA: TGTGCCAGCAGGGCAGGGGGAATTACTGGGGAGCTGTTTTTT.

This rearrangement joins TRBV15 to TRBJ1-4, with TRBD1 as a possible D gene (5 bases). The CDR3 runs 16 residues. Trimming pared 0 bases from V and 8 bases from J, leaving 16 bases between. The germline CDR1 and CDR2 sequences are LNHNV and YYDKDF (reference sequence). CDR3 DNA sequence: TGTGCCACCAGCAGAGATCCGCCCGGGGGAGGGGAAAAACTGTTTTTT. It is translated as CATSRDPPGGGEKLFF.

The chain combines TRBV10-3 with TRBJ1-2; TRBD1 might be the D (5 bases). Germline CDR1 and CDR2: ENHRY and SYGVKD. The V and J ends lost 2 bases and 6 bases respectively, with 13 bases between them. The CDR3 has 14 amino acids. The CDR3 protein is CAISEDQGVDGYTF. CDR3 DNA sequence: TGTGCCATCAGTGAGGATCAAGGGGTGGATGGCTACACCTTC.

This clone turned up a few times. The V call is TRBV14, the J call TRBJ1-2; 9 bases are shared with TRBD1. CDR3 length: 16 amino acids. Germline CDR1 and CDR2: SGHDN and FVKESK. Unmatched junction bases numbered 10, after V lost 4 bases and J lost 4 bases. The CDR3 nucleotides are TGTGCCAGCAGCCTTTATCCGGGACAGGGTCGCTATGGCTACACCTTC. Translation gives CASSLYPGQGRYGYTF.

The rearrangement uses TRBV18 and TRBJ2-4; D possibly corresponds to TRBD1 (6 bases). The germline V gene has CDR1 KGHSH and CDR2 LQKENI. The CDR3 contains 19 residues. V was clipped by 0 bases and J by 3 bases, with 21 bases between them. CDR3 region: CASSPPVRGANGVKNIQYF. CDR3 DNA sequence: TGTGCCAGCTCACCACCTGTCAGGGGCGCCAACGGGGTCAAAAACATTCAGTACTTC.

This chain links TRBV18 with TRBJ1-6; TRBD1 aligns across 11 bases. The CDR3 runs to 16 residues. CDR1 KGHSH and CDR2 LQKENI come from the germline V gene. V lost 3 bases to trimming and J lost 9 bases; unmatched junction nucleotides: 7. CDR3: CASSPSGQGAVSPLHF. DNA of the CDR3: TGTGCCAGCTCACCTAGCGGACAGGGGGCAGTTTCACCCCTCCACTTT. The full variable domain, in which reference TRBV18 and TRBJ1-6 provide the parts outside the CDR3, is NAGVMQNPRHLVRRRGQEARLRCSPMKGHSHVYWYRQLPEEGLKFMVYLQKENIIDESGMPKERFSAEFPKEGPSILRIQQVVRGDSAAYFCASSPSGQGAVSPLHFGNGTRLTVT.